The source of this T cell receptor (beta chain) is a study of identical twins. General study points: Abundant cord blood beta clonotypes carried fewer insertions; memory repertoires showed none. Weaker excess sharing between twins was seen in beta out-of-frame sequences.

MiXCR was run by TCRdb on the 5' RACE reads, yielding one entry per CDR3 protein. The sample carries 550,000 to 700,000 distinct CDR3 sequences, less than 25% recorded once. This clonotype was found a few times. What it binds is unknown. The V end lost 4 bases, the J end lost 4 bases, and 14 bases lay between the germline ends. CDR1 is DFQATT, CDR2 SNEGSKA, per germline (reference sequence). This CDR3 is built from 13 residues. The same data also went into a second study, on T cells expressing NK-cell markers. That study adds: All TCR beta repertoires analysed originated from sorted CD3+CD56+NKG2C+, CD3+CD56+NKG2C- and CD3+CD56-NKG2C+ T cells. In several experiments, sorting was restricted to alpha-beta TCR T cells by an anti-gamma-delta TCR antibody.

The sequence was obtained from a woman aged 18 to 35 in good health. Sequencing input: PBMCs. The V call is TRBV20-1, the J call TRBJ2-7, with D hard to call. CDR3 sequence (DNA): TGCAGTGCTAAGGCGTATGACCTGTACGAGCAGTACTTC. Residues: CSAKAYDLYEQYF.